A single count supports the clone carrying this T cell receptor (beta chain). Its antigen is still unknown. This sample is drawn from a study of blood T cells in healthy people across ages. Study-wide findings and caveats: Unsorted PBMCs blocked a conclusive comparison of naive and antigen-experienced cells.

Primed by a sample-barcoded 5' primer and a J-beta primer mix, a second PCR proceeded for 7 to 11 cycles. TCRdb used MiXCR to reprocess the 5' RACE reads, holding one entry per CDR3 protein. The sample has about 1.5 million distinct CDR3 sequences, under 55% seen once. There were healthy Caucasian individuals from Russia, aged about 6 to 100, serving as donors. The authors isolated at least 6.5 million PBMCs per sample. CDR1 and CDR2 from the germline V gene are DFQATT and SNEGSKA (reference sequence). The CDR3 loop spans 13 amino acids. Trimming cost V 3 bases and J 10 bases, with 13 bases left between them.

Sequenced input: blood. The J gene is TRBJ1-6, the V gene TRBV20-1; D may be TRBD1 (6 bases). The TCR sequence derives from a woman aged 18-29 years in good health. CDR3 coding DNA: TGCAGTGCTAGCGGCAGGGGTTACTCACCCCTCCACTTT. It yields the protein CSASGRGYSPLHF.